The present entry profiles one TCR beta chain with its context. These data are taken from a study of blood T cells in healthy people across ages. Primers used in a second PCR of about 6 to 11 cycles were a sample-barcoded 5' primer and a J-beta primer mix. TCRdb re-analysed the 5' RACE reads in MiXCR, keeping a single row per CDR3 protein. The sample includes 710,000 or so distinct CDR3 sequences, 22% of them seen just once. This CDR3 has 13 amino acids. Germline CDR1 and CDR2: MNHEY and SMNVEV (reference sequence). The V end lost 3 bases, the J end lost 1 base, and 6 bases lay between the germline ends.

The clonotype comes from a man in his 70s in good health. The genes are TRBV27 and TRBJ1-1; no clear D. The source material was blood. This CDR3 is CASSFFPNTEAFF. DNA of the CDR3: TGTGCCAGCAGTTTCTTCCCGAACACTGAAGCTTTCTTT.